The 17 T cell receptor beta chains below all came from one sample that was sequenced in a study of cytomegalovirus exposure and HLA in healthy donors. Researchers ran the PCR with 60 Vbeta and 13 Jbeta primers. Method: immunoSEQ multiplex PCR; TCRdb's copy keeps in-frame clones and lacks some. Of about 170,000 clones listed, 70% to 85% are singletons. Sequenced sample: PBMCs. The source is a human donor in good health.

In DNA form, the CDR3 reads TGTGCCAGTAGCCAAAGGGGGGGTAACACTGAAGCTTTCTTT. This encodes CASSQRGGNTEAFF. The genes are TRBV19 and TRBJ1-1; D may be TRBD1 (6 bases). Trimming stripped 6 bases from V and 2 bases from J, with 13 bases between. Germline CDR1 is LNHDA and CDR2 is SQIVND (reference sequence). The CDR3 covers 14 residues.

This clone occurred once. The chain recombines TRBV12-5 with TRBJ1-4; TRBD1 matches 7 bases. The CDR3 extends over 17 amino acids. V was pared by 2 bases and J by 4 bases, with 10 bases of the junction left unmatched. Germline V gene data show CDR1 as LGHNT and CDR2 as FRNRAP. Written as DNA, the CDR3 is TGTGCTAGTGGTTTGTTGGCCAGGGGGACCGATAATGAAAAACTGTTTTTT. It yields the protein CASGLLARGTDNEKLFF.

V gene TRBV5-1 combines with J gene TRBJ1-5; perhaps TRBD1 as D (5 bases). The CDR3 loop spans 15 amino acids. The V and J ends lost 0 bases and 3 bases respectively, with 10 bases between them. Germline V gene data show CDR1 as SGHRS and CDR2 as YFSETQ. The CDR3 sequence: CASSLVPGNNQPQHF. CDR3 in DNA: TGCGCCAGCAGCTTGGTACCAGGGAACAATCAGCCCCAGCATTTT.

This clone was picked up a small number of times. The CDR3: CASSLASGGPYWSYNEQFF. In DNA, the CDR3 is TGTGCCAGCAGCTTAGCTAGCGGGGGGCCCTATTGGTCCTACAATGAGCAGTTCTTC. The chain combines TRBV11-2 with TRBJ2-1, with 11 bases aligning to TRBD2. The CDR3 is made up of 19 amino acids. CDR1 is SGHAT, CDR2 FQNNGV, per germline. Germline trimming cut 1 base from V and 1 base from J; bases unmatched to any gene: 9.

The gene calls are TRBV27 and TRBJ1-6; weak D call: TRBD1 (5 bases). Trimming removed 8 bases from V and 2 bases from J, with 10 bases in between. Germline V gene data show CDR1 as MNHEY and CDR2 as SMNVEV (reference sequence). The CDR3 spans 14 residues. The DNA of the CDR3 is TGTGCCAGCCGGGGGGGTACCTATAATTCACCCCTCCACTTT. Translated: CASRGGTYNSPLHF.

The chain's CDR3 is CASSETVLYGYTF. DNA for the CDR3: TGTGCCAGCAGTGAAACAGTCCTCTATGGCTACACCTTC. The chain recombines TRBV6-1 with TRBJ1-2; no clear D. Trimming took 2 bases from V and 4 from J, leaving 8 bases between them. CDR1 and CDR2 (germline): MNHNS, SASEGT. The CDR3 contains 13 residues.

V usage is TRBV7-3 and J usage is TRBJ2-1; D gene unclear. The CDR3 is 16 residues long. Germline V gives CDR1 SGHTA, CDR2 FQGTGA. Trimming left V 0 bases short and J 1 base short, with 10 bases between. The CDR3 nucleotides read TGTGCCAGCAGCTTAACCGGCGGCAAGTCCTACAATGAGCAGTTCTTC. This encodes CASSLTGGKSYNEQFF. The full variable domain, completed using reference TRBV7-3 and TRBJ2-1, is GAGVSQTPSNKVTEKGKYVELRCDPISGHTALYWYRQSLGQGPEFLIYFQGTGAADDSGLPNDRFFAVRPEGSVSTLKIQRTERGDSAVYLCASSLTGGKSYNEQFFGPGTRLTVL.

This chain joins TRBV5-4 and TRBJ1-1, with 9 nucleotides matching TRBD1. Looked up from germline, CDR1 is SGHNT and CDR2 is YYREEE (reference sequence). The CDR3 extends over 15 amino acids. V gave up 4 bases and J gave up 5 bases; unmatched junction bases: 9. The CDR3 protein is CASSAARDRVTEAFF. The CDR3 bases are TGTGCCAGCAGCGCGGCCCGGGACAGGGTTACTGAAGCTTTCTTT.

J is TRBJ2-2 and V is TRBV19; D gene ambiguous. This CDR3 spans 13 amino acids. V lost 6 bases, J lost 1 base, and 6 bases lay in between. Germline V gene data show CDR1 as LNHDA and CDR2 as SQIVND (reference sequence). CDR3 protein: CASRVVNTGELFF. CDR3 DNA sequence: TGTGCCAGTAGAGTAGTGAACACCGGGGAGCTGTTTTTT.

V gene TRBV11-2 combines with J gene TRBJ2-5; 8 nucleotides agree with TRBD2. With 3 bases clipped from V and 2 bases from J, the junction kept 5 bases outside the gene matches. This CDR3 contains 15 residues. Germline lookup yields CDR1 SGHAT and CDR2 FQNNGV. CDR3 DNA: TGTGCCAGCAGCTTTAACTCGGGGGGGCAAGAGACCCAGTACTTC. This codes for CASSFNSGGQETQYF. Based on the CDR3 plus reference TRBV11-2 and TRBJ2-5, the full variable domain is EAGVAQSPRYKIIEKRQSVAFWCNPISGHATLYWYQQILGQGPKLLIQFQNNGVVDDSQLPKDRFSAERLKGVDSTLKIQPAKLEDSAVYLCASSFNSGGQETQYFGPGTRLLVL.

In this sample, this clone turned up once. The chain links TRBV7-8 to TRBJ1-3; weak D call: TRBD1 (5 bases). CDR3 length equals 15 residues. The V gene's germline CDR1 is SGHVS and CDR2 FQNEAQ. V was pared by 5 bases and J by 0 bases, with 11 bases between. Here the CDR3 DNA reads TGTGCCAGCAGCCCACGGACAAACTCTGGAAACACCATATATTTT. Translating gives CASSPRTNSGNTIYF.

This clone was seen a single time. The genes are TRBV18 and TRBJ1-1; 7 nucleotides match TRBD1. After removal of 3 bases from V and 8 bases from J, the junction contained 6 bases not matched to a gene. The CDR3 is made up of 13 amino acids. Germline values: CDR1 KGHSH, CDR2 LQKENI. CDR3 protein: CASSPSDRKEAFF. DNA for the CDR3: TGTGCCAGCTCACCCTCGGACAGGAAAGAAGCTTTCTTT. Complete variable domain (other parts from reference TRBV18 and TRBJ1-1): NAGVMQNPRHLVRRRGQEARLRCSPMKGHSHVYWYRQLPEEGLKFMVYLQKENIIDESGMPKERFSAEFPKEGPSILRIQQVVRGDSAAYFCASSPSDRKEAFFGQGTRLTVV.

This clone was counted between two and nine times. The genes are TRBV7-3 and TRBJ2-7, with 10 bases lining up with TRBD1. V dropped 1 base and J dropped 6; count of bases not matched to a gene: 3. The CDR3 is 14 amino acids. Germline lookup yields CDR1 SGHTA and CDR2 FQGTGA. CDR3 DNA sequence: TGTGCCAGCAGCTTAATCGGACAGGGGGTCGAGCAGTACTTC. Residues: CASSLIGQGVEQYF.

This clone appeared once. This chain joins TRBV4-1 and TRBJ2-7, with 7 nucleotides matching TRBD2. The trim removed 2 bases at V and 7 bases at J, leaving 17 bases unmatched. Germline-derived CDR1 and CDR2 are MGHRA and YSYEKL. CDR3 length: 17 amino acids. CDR3 loop: CASSQSIAGLGGGEQYF. Written as DNA, the CDR3 is TGCGCCAGCAGCCAATCTATAGCGGGCCTCGGGGGAGGAGAGCAGTACTTC.

The gene calls are TRBV14 and TRBJ2-3; D may be TRBD2 (5 bases). The CDR3 sequence is 13 residues long. Trimming pared 4 bases from V and 5 bases from J, leaving 10 bases between. CDR1 is SGHDN, CDR2 FVKESK, per germline. The CDR3 is CASSLLGKDTQYF. As DNA, the CDR3 is TGTGCCAGCAGCCTACTAGGGAAAGATACGCAGTATTTT.

This clone was observed a single time. The chain carries TRBV5-6 and TRBJ1-1; 8 bases fit TRBD1. The CDR3 covers 14 residues. Germline loops: CDR1 SGHDT, CDR2 YYEEEE. Trimming cost V 4 bases and J 4 bases; bases outside gene matches: 6. In DNA, the CDR3 is TGTGCCAGCAGCCCTTATGACAGGGGCACTGAAGCTTTCTTT. It translates to CASSPYDRGTEAFF.

The chain joins TRBV2 to TRBJ2-7; 9 bases are a match to TRBD2. CDR1 is SNHLY, CDR2 FYNNEI, per germline. J gave up 6 bases and V 2 bases, and 2 bases lay outside the gene matches. The CDR3 is 13 amino acids. The CDR3: CASSETSGFEQYF. CDR3 in DNA: TGTGCCAGCAGTGAAACTAGCGGGTTCGAGCAGTACTTC.